The source of this TCR beta chain is a study of shared clonotypes between healthy human individuals. Findings and caveats of the study: Naive subsets generally exceeded memory subsets in estimated richness.

Comments on this clone: Its target is unknown.

The length of the CDR3 is 14 residues. V shed 10 bases and J shed 6 bases, with 19 bases lying between them. CDR1 and CDR2 (germline): KGHSH, LQKENI. Assay: immunoSEQ multiplex PCR; the TCRdb copy retains only in-frame clones and omits some. The table shows some 2.4 million clones, with 93% occurring only once. The J gene is TRBJ2-1, the V gene TRBV18; D ambiguous. This clonotype originated in a man between 18 and 35 years old in good health. Some clones in this sample may be carry-over from other donors' samples. Input material: naive CD4+ T cells from PBMCs. Indicated subset: CD45RA+ positively selected. CDR3 DNA: TGTGCCACCCGACGTGACGGTGCCGTCAATGAGCAGTTCTTC. Its protein is CATRRDGAVNEQFF.